A selection of T cell receptor beta chains follows, all from one sample in a study of human T cells and chemical hapten exposure. TCRdb reprocessed the RACE reads via MiXCR and lists one record per CDR3 protein. The sample lists about 130,000 distinct CDR3 sequences; approximately 9% were seen once. Sequencing input: whole blood. These receptors were obtained from a male donor in good health. Some clones in this sample may be carry-over from other donors' samples. The CDR3 runs from the conserved cysteine through the conserved F or W. The order of the fields is D gene, V gene, clone size, J gene, CDR3 protein, CDR3 DNA. A D gene is named only where the DNA matches it firmly. Where a row states a size, it is once, few, many or the class of an expanded clone; other rows omit it.

D gene: TRBD1
V gene: TRBV5-1
clone size: few
J gene: TRBJ2-6
CDR3 protein: CASLPGGTGANVLTF
CDR3 DNA: TGCGCCAGCCTCCCAGGGGGCACTGGGGCCAACGTCCTGACTTTC

D gene: NA
V gene: TRBV29-1
clone size: NA
J gene: TRBJ1-1
CDR3 protein: CSVVKGYTEAFF
CDR3 DNA: TGCAGCGTTGTAAAGGGCTACACTGAAGCTTTCTTT

D gene: TRBD2
V gene: TRBV20-1
clone size: few
J gene: TRBJ2-7
CDR3 protein: CSASVGLADSYEQYF
CDR3 DNA: TGCAGTGCTAGCGTCGGACTAGCGGACTCCTACGAGCAGTACTTC

D gene: TRBD1
V gene: TRBV4-3
clone size: few
J gene: TRBJ1-1
CDR3 protein: CASSQDVGTGGALNTEAFF
CDR3 DNA: TGCGCCAGCAGCCAAGATGTGGGGACAGGGGGCGCTTTGAACACTGAAGCTTTCTTT

D gene: TRBD2
V gene: TRBV29-1
clone size: few
J gene: TRBJ2-1
CDR3 protein: CSVEDGREDGNEQFF
CDR3 DNA: TGCAGCGTTGAAGATGGGCGGGAGGATGGAAATGAGCAGTTCTTC

D gene: TRBD1
V gene: TRBV27
clone size: NA
J gene: TRBJ1-2
CDR3 protein: CASSSGQGRNYGYTF
CDR3 DNA: TGTGCCAGCAGTTCCGGACAGGGTCGAAACTATGGCTACACCTTC

D gene: TRBD2
V gene: TRBV10-3
clone size: many
J gene: TRBJ2-1
CDR3 protein: CAIGLAGGYLLYNEQFF
CDR3 DNA: TGTGCCATCGGACTAGCGGGAGGTTACTTACTTTACAATGAGCAGTTCTTC

D gene: NA
V gene: TRBV7-9
clone size: many
J gene: TRBJ2-7
CDR3 protein: CASSLERYEQYF
CDR3 DNA: TGTGCCAGCAGCTTAGAACGCTACGAGCAGTACTTC

D gene: NA
V gene: TRBV4-3
clone size: many
J gene: TRBJ2-3
CDR3 protein: CASSRESSRTDTQYF
CDR3 DNA: TGTGCCAGCAGCAGAGAAAGCTCCCGAACAGATACGCAGTATTTT

D gene: TRBD1
V gene: TRBV2
clone size: few
J gene: TRBJ2-7
CDR3 protein: CASSEADPSGTGGLYEQYF
CDR3 DNA: TGTGCCAGCAGTGAAGCAGACCCCTCCGGGACAGGGGGCCTCTACGAGCAGTACTTC

D gene: TRBD2
V gene: TRBV7-7
clone size: few
J gene: TRBJ2-1
CDR3 protein: CASSPTSGNFYNEQFF
CDR3 DNA: TGTGCCAGCAGCCCGACTAGCGGGAACTTCTACAATGAGCAGTTCTTC

D gene: NA
V gene: TRBV14
clone size: many
J gene: TRBJ2-7
CDR3 protein: CASSQVVTSYEQYF
CDR3 DNA: TGTGCCAGCAGCCAAGTCGTCACCTCATACGAGCAGTACTTC

D gene: TRBD1
V gene: TRBV2
clone size: few
J gene: TRBJ1-2
CDR3 protein: CASSGTGSSGYTF
CDR3 DNA: TGTGCCAGCAGTGGGACAGGGAGTTCTGGCTACACCTTC

D gene: NA
V gene: TRBV10-3
clone size: many
J gene: TRBJ2-5
CDR3 protein: CAISGTGPSKETQYF
CDR3 DNA: TGTGCCATCAGTGGCACGGGGCCATCAAAAGAGACCCAGTACTTC

D gene: TRBD2
V gene: TRBV12-3/TRBV12-4
clone size: NA
J gene: TRBJ2-7
CDR3 protein: CASSSREGEQYF
CDR3 DNA: TGTGCCAGCAGTTCCAGGGAGGGCGAGCAGTACTTC

D gene: NA
V gene: TRBV27
clone size: many
J gene: TRBJ1-1
CDR3 protein: CASSPGRPLEAFF
CDR3 DNA: TGTGCCAGCAGTCCGGGACGCCCCCTTGAAGCTTTCTTT

D gene: NA
V gene: TRBV19
clone size: NA
J gene: TRBJ2-1
CDR3 protein: CASSIDPPWTDSSYNEQFF
CDR3 DNA: TGTGCCAGTAGTATAGATCCACCGTGGACCGATAGCTCCTACAATGAGCAGTTCTTC

D gene: TRBD1
V gene: TRBV5-1
clone size: many
J gene: TRBJ2-7
CDR3 protein: CASSLGQGNYEQYF
CDR3 DNA: TGCGCCAGCAGCCTAGGACAGGGCAACTACGAGCAGTACTTC

D gene: TRBD1
V gene: TRBV28
clone size: NA
J gene: TRBJ1-2
CDR3 protein: CASSSQGAEGYTF
CDR3 DNA: TGTGCCAGCAGTTCCCAGGGGGCGGAGGGCTACACCTTC

D gene: TRBD2
V gene: TRBV5-6
clone size: many
J gene: TRBJ2-5
CDR3 protein: CASSRQAGGPQETQYF
CDR3 DNA: TGTGCCAGCAGCCGGCAGGCGGGGGGACCTCAAGAGACCCAGTACTTC

D gene: NA
V gene: TRBV29-1
clone size: few
J gene: TRBJ2-1
CDR3 protein: CSVEDLGKNPYNEQFF
CDR3 DNA: TGCAGCGTTGAAGATCTCGGGAAAAATCCCTACAATGAGCAGTTCTTC

D gene: NA
V gene: TRBV19
clone size: NA
J gene: TRBJ1-5
CDR3 protein: CASSMQASNQPQHF
CDR3 DNA: TGTGCCAGTAGTATGCAGGCGAGCAATCAGCCCCAGCATTTT